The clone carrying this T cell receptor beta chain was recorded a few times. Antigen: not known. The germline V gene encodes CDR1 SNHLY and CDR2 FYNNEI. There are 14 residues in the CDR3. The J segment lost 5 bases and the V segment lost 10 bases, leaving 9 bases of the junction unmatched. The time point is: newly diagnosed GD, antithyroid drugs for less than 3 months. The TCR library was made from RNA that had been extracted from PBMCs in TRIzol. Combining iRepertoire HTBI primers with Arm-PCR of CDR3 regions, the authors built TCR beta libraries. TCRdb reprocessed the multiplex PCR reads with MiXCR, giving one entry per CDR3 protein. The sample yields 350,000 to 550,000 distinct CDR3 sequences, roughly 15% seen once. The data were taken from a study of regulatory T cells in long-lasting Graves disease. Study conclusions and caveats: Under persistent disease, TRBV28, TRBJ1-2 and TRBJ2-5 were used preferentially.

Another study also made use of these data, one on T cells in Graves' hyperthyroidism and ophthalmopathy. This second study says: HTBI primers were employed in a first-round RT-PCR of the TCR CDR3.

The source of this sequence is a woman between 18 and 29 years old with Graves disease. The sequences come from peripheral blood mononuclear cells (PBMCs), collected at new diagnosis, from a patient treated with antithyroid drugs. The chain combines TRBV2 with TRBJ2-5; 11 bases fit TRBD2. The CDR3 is CATGPLAGAETQYF. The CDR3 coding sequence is TGTGCCACGGGACCACTAGCGGGAGCGGAGACCCAGTACTTC.